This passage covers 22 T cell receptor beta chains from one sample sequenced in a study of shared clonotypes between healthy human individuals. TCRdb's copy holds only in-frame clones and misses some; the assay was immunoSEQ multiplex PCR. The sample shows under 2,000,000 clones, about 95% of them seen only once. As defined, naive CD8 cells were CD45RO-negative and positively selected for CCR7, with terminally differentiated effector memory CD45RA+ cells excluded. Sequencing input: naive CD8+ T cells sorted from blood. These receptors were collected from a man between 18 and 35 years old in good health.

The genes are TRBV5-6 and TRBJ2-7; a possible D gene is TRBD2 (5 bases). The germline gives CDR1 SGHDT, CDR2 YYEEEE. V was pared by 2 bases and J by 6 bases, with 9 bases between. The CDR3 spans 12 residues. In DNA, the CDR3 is TGTGCCAGCAGCTTTATCCGGGGCGAGCAGTACTTC. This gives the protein CASSFIRGEQYF.

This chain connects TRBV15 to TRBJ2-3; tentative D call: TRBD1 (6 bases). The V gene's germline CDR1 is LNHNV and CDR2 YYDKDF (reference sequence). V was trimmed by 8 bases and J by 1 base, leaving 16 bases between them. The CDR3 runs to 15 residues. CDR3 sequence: CATLGVTGGTDTQYF. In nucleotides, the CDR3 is TGTGCCACCTTGGGTGTGACAGGCGGCACAGATACGCAGTATTTT.

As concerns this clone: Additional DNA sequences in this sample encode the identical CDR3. The chain's CDR3 is CASSYSEGNYGYTF. As DNA, the CDR3 is TGTGCCAGCAGTTACTCGGAGGGGAATTATGGCTACACCTTC. The chain uses TRBV6-5 and TRBJ1-2; D is possibly TRBD1 (5 bases). The V end lost 0 bases, the J end lost 5 bases, and 10 bases lay between the germline ends. The CDR3 loop spans 14 amino acids. Germline CDR1 MNHEY, CDR2 SVGAGI.

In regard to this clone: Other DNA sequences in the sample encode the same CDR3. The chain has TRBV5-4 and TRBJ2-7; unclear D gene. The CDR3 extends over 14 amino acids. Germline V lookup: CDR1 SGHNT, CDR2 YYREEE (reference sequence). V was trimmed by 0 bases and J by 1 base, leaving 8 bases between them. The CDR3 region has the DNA TGTGCCAGCAGCTTGGCAGGCGAGTCCTACGAGCAGTACTTC. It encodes CASSLAGESYEQYF.

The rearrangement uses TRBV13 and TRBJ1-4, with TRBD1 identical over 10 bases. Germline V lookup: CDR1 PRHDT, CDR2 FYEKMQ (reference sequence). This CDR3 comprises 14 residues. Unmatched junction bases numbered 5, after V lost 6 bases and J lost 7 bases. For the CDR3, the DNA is TGTGCCAGCAGGTGGGGACAGGGGAGTGAAAAACTGTTTTTT. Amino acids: CASRWGQGSEKLFF.

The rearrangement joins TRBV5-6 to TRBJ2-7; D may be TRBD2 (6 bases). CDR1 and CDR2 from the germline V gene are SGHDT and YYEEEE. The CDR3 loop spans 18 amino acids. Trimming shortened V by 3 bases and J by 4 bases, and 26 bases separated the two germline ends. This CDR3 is CASSYAGTPLPWSYEQYF. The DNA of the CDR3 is TGTGCCAGCAGCTACGCCGGGACTCCCCTCCCCTGGTCGTACGAGCAGTACTTC.

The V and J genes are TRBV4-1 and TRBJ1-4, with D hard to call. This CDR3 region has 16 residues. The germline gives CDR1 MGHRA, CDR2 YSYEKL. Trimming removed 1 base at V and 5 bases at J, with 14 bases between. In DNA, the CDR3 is TGCGCCAGCAGCCAAGCTTTTTTCGATAGGAATGAAAAACTGTTTTTT. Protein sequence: CASSQAFFDRNEKLFF.

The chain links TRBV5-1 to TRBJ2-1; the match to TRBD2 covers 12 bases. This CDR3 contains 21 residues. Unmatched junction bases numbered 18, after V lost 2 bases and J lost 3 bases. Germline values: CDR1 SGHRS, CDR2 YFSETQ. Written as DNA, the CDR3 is TGCGCCAGCAGCTTCAACGGTTTGGCAGGCAGACTAGCGGGAGACTACAATGAGCAGTTCTTC. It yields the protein CASSFNGLAGRLAGDYNEQFF. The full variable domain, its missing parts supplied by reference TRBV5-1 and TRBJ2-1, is KAGVTQTPRYLIKTRGQQVTLSCSPISGHRSVSWYQQTPGQGLQFLFEYFSETQRNKGNFPGRFSGRQFSNSRSEMNVSTLELGDSALYLCASSFNGLAGRLAGDYNEQFFGPGTRLTVL.

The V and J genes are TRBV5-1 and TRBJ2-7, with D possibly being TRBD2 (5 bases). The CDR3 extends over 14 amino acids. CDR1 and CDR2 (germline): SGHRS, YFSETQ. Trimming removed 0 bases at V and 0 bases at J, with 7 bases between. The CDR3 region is CASSLGEGSYEQYF. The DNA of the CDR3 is TGCGCCAGCAGCTTGGGAGAGGGCTCCTACGAGCAGTACTTC.

The DNA of the CDR3 is TGTGCCATCAGCCGGGATTTTGGTCAGGAGCAGTTCTTC. Protein: CAISRDFGQEQFF. The rearrangement uses TRBV10-3 and TRBJ2-1; possible D gene TRBD2, 5 bases. In germline, CDR1 is ENHRY, CDR2 SYGVKD. The germline V and J ends were trimmed by 6 bases and 10 bases, with 16 bases remaining between them. This CDR3 region has 13 residues.

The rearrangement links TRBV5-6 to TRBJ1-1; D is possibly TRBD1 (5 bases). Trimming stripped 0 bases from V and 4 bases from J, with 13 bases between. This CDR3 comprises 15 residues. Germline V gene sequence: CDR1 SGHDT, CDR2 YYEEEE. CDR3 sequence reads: CASSLAGQGGTEAFF. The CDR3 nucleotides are TGTGCCAGCAGCTTGGCTGGGCAGGGTGGCACTGAAGCTTTCTTT.

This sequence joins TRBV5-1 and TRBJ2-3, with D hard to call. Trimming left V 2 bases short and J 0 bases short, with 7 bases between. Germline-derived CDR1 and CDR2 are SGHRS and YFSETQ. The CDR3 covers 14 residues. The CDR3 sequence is CASSFRYSTDTQYF. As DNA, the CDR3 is TGCGCCAGCAGCTTCCGATACAGCACAGATACGCAGTATTTT.

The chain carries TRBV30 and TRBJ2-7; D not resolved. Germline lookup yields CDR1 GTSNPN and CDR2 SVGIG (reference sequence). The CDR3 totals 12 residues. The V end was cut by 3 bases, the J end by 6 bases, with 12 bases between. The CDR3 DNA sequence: TGTGCCTGGAGCCAGACGGGTGGCGAGCAGTACTTC. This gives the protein CAWSQTGGEQYF.

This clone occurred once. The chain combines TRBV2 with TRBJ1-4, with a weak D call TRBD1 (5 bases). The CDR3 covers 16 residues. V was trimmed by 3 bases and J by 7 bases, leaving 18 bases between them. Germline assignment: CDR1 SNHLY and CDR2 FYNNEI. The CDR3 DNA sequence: TGTGCCAGCAGTGAGACTGCGGGGGACTACTTTGAAAAACTGTTTTTT. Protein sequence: CASSETAGDYFEKLFF.

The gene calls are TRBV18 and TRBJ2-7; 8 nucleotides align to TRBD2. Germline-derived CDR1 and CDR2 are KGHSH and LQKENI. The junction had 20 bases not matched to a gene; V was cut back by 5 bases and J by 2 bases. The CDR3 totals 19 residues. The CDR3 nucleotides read TGTGCCAGCTCATCGACCGGGACCACCGTGGGAGCGGGGGCCTACGAGCAGTACTTC. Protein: CASSSTGTTVGAGAYEQYF.

In nucleotides, the CDR3 is TGCGCCAGCAGCGAGGAAAGATCTAGAACTGAAGCTTTCTTT. It yields the protein CASSEERSRTEAFF. The chain is built from TRBV5-1 and TRBJ1-1; D is unclear. V shed 4 bases and J shed 5 bases, with 15 bases lying between them. Germline CDR1 reads SGHRS; CDR2 reads YFSETQ. This CDR3 comprises 14 residues.

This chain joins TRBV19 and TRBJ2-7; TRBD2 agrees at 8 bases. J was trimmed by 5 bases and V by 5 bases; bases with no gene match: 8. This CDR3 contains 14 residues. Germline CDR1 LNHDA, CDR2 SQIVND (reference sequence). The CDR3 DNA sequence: TGTGCCAGTAGTGTCGTTCTGACTAGCGACGAGCAGTACTTC. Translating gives CASSVVLTSDEQYF.

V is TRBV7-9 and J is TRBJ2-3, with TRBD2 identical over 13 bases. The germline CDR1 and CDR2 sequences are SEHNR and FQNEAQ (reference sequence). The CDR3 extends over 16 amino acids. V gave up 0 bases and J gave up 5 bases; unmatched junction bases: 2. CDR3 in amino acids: CASSLAGTSGEDTQYF. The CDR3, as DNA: TGTGCCAGCAGCTTAGCCGGGACTAGCGGGGAAGATACGCAGTATTTT.

This CDR3 reads CASSSLAGGQTTETQYF. The CDR3 nucleotides are TGTGCCAGCAGTTCCCTAGCGGGGGGCCAGACAACCGAGACCCAGTACTTC. The chain uses TRBV27 and TRBJ2-5; 11 bases map to TRBD2. The CDR3 extends over 17 amino acids. J lost 5 bases, V lost 4 bases, and 12 bases had no gene match. Germline loops: CDR1 MNHEY, CDR2 SMNVEV (reference sequence).

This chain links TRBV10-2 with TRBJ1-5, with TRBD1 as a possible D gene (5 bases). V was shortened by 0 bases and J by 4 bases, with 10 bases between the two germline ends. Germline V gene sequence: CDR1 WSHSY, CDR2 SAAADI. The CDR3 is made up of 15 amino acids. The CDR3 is CASSESGVRNQPQHF. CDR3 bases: TGCGCCAGCAGTGAGTCGGGGGTTAGGAATCAGCCCCAGCATTTT.

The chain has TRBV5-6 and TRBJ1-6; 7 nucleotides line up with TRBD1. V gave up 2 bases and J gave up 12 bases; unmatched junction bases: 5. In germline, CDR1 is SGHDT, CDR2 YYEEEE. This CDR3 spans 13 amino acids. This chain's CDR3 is CASSLRGREPLHF. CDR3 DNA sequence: TGTGCCAGCAGCTTAAGGGGGCGCGAACCCCTCCACTTT. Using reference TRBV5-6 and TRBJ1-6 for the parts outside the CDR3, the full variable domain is DAGVTQSPTHLIKTRGQQVTLRCSPKSGHDTVSWYQQALGQGPQFIFQYYEEEERQRGNFPDRFSGHQFPNYSSELNVNALLLGDSALYLCASSLRGREPLHFGNGTRLTVT.

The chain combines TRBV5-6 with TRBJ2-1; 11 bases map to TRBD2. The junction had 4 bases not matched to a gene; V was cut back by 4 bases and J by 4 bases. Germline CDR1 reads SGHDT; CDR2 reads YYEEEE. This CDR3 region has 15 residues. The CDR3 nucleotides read TGTGCCAGCAGCGACCTAGCGGGAGGTTACAATGAGCAGTTCTTC. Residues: CASSDLAGGYNEQFF.